These 27 T cell receptor beta chains were all obtained from the same sample, sequenced in a study of shared clonotypes between healthy human individuals. Method: immunoSEQ multiplex PCR; TCRdb's copy keeps in-frame clones and lacks some. The sample has fewer than 700,000 clones; around 81% are singletons. The specimen sequenced was PBMCs. The receptors here all came from a middle-aged woman in good health. Some clones in this sample may be carry-over from other donors' samples.

A note on this clone: Other DNA sequences in the sample encode the same CDR3. The rearrangement links TRBV20-1 to TRBJ2-3, with unresolved D. The germline V and J ends were trimmed by 2 bases and 6 bases, with 6 bases remaining between them. The CDR3 runs 11 residues. From germline, CDR1 is DFQATT and CDR2 SNEGSKA (reference sequence). The DNA of the CDR3 is TGCAGTGCTAGAAAAGGGGATACGCAGTATTTT. Translated: CSARKGDTQYF.

The count of this clone is one. The rearrangement joins TRBV7-8 to TRBJ2-3; D remains ambiguous. V was trimmed by 3 bases and J by 2 bases, leaving 9 bases between them. The CDR3 spans 14 residues. Germline CDR1 is SGHVS and CDR2 is FQNEAQ. The CDR3 spells CASSFSPFTDTQYF. CDR3 DNA sequence: TGTGCCAGCAGCTTCAGTCCCTTCACAGATACGCAGTATTTT.

Turning to this clone: At one end, the junction sequence differs from germline, possibly due to a read error. This sample includes further DNA sequences coding for the same CDR3. The chain links TRBV30 to TRBJ1-6; D unresolved. This CDR3 has 13 amino acids. Looked up from germline, CDR1 is GTSNPN and CDR2 is SVGIG (reference sequence). CDR3 coding DNA: TGTGCCTGGAGTGGTGGGGATAATTCGCCCCTCCACTTT. Translation: CAWSGGDNSPLHF.

The chain carries TRBV30 and TRBJ1-6; 9 bases are a match to TRBD1. V shed 2 bases, J shed 5 bases, and the junction held 1 base outside the gene matches. Germline assignment: CDR1 GTSNPN and CDR2 SVGIG (reference sequence). The CDR3 is made up of 14 amino acids. CDR3 DNA sequence: TGTGCCTGGAGTAGACAGGGGGATAATTCACCCCTCCACTTT. Amino acids: CAWSRQGDNSPLHF.

This rearrangement joins TRBV28 to TRBJ1-4; 10 bases match TRBD1. The CDR3 loop spans 14 amino acids. The V segment lost 7 bases and the J segment 5 bases; nucleotides outside the gene matches: 4. The V gene's germline CDR1 is MDHEN and CDR2 SYDVKM. The chain's CDR3 is CASTMTGGNEKLFF. The CDR3 nucleotides read TGTGCCAGCACCATGACAGGGGGCAATGAAAAACTGTTTTTT.

The gene calls are TRBV19 and TRBJ2-7, with a possible D match to TRBD1 (5 bases). The V gene's germline CDR1 is LNHDA and CDR2 SQIVND (reference sequence). The V end was cut by 1 base, the J end by 6 bases, with 10 bases between. CDR3 size: 13 residues. The DNA for the CDR3 is TGTGCCAGTAGTATAGCCGGACATCCCGAGCAGTACTTC. Protein sequence: CASSIAGHPEQYF.

Written as DNA, the CDR3 is TGTGCCAGCAGCCCGTCGTCTGGGGCCAACGTCCTGACTTTC. Protein: CASSPSSGANVLTF. The chain uses TRBV6-4 and TRBJ2-6; D gene ambiguous. The CDR3 has 14 amino acids. Germline V gene sequence: CDR1 MRHNA, CDR2 SNTAGT. V was trimmed by 6 bases and J by 1 base, leaving 7 bases between them.

The chain employs TRBV28 and TRBJ2-7; TRBD1 or TRBD2 may be the D gene (5 bases each). The CDR3 is 14 residues long. The ends were cut back, 5 bases at V and 6 bases at J, with 17 bases in the middle. From germline, CDR1 is MDHEN and CDR2 SYDVKM. In DNA, the CDR3 is TGTGCCAGCAGTACCCTCCACGCAGGGACCGAGCAGTACTTC. Translating gives CASSTLHAGTEQYF.

DNA for the CDR3: TGTGCCAGCAGCTTAACAGGGGGCTCTTGGGAGCAGTACTTC. It is translated as CASSLTGGSWEQYF. The chain is built from TRBV5-4 and TRBJ2-7, with 9 bases fitting TRBD1. The CDR3 is made up of 14 amino acids. Germline V gene sequence: CDR1 SGHNT, CDR2 YYREEE (reference sequence). J was trimmed by 7 bases and V by 2 bases; bases with no gene match: 7.

In its sample, this clone was seen a few times. This rearrangement joins TRBV29-1 to TRBJ2-5; 11 bases are a match to TRBD1. The V gene's germline CDR1 is SQVTM and CDR2 ANQGSEA. The CDR3 is 14 residues long. Unmatched junction bases numbered 8, after V lost 6 bases and J lost 5 bases. CDR3 amino acids: CSVRTGGALETQYF. CDR3 sequence (DNA): TGCAGCGTACGGACAGGGGGCGCCTTGGAGACCCAGTACTTC. The full variable domain, completed using reference TRBV29-1 and TRBJ2-5, is SAVISQKPSRDICQRGTSLTIQCQVDSQVTMMFWYRQQPGQSLTLIATANQGSEATYESGFVIDKFPISRPNLTFSTLTVSNMSPEDSSIYLCSVRTGGALETQYFGPGTRLLVL.

This clone has a single count. This CDR3 is CASSPRALTDTQYF. For the CDR3, the DNA is TGTGCCAGCAGTCCCCGGGCATTAACAGATACGCAGTATTTT. The chain employs TRBV27 and TRBJ2-3; D remains unclear. Trimming left V 5 bases short and J 3 bases short, with 12 bases between. This CDR3 has 14 residues. Per germline, CDR1 MNHEY and CDR2 SMNVEV (reference sequence).

This clone appeared a single time. This chain links TRBV15 with TRBJ1-5, with TRBD1 matching 9 bases. The V gene's germline CDR1 is LNHNV and CDR2 YYDKDF (reference sequence). The V and J ends lost 4 bases and 2 bases, in that order; junction bases with no gene match: 9. The CDR3 covers 17 residues. The CDR3 region has the DNA TGTGCCACCAGCAAAGGGACGGACAGGGGAGGCAATCAGCCCCAGCATTTT. Translated: CATSKGTDRGGNQPQHF.

This clone showed up just once. The identical CDR3 is also encoded by other nucleotide sequences in the sample. The CDR3 bases are TGTGCCAGCAGCGTGGGCGGGAACGCCTACAATGAGCAGTTCTTC. Translated, it gives CASSVGGNAYNEQFF. V is TRBV9 and J is TRBJ2-1, with a possible D match to TRBD2 (6 bases). The length of the CDR3 is 15 residues. The germline V gene has CDR1 SGDLS and CDR2 YYNGEE. Trimming took 2 bases from V and 2 from J, leaving 11 bases between them.

This clone was seen ten or more times. This chain joins TRBV7-9 and TRBJ2-5; TRBD2 matches at 7 bases. V gave up 2 bases and J gave up 4 bases; unmatched junction bases: 7. The CDR3 is 15 residues long. The germline V gene has CDR1 SEHNR and CDR2 FQNEAQ (reference sequence). CDR3 region: CASSLLLTSRETQYF. The CDR3 region has the DNA TGTGCCAGCAGCTTACTACTGACTAGCCGAGAGACCCAGTACTTC.

This clone was observed a handful of times. The V gene is TRBV7-2, the J gene TRBJ2-1; 10 bases fit TRBD1. The CDR3 runs 14 residues. Trimming took 0 bases from V and 9 from J; bases not matched to a gene: 2. Germline CDR1 reads SGHTA; CDR2 reads FQGNSA. The CDR3 sequence is CASSLAGQGTEQFF. The CDR3 bases are TGTGCCAGCAGCTTAGCGGGACAGGGGACTGAGCAGTTCTTC.

The rearrangement uses TRBV28 and TRBJ1-4, with a tentative D call TRBD1 (6 bases). Trimming stripped 2 bases from V and 4 bases from J, with 11 bases between. The CDR3 sequence is 15 residues long. Germline CDR1 is MDHEN and CDR2 is SYDVKM. CDR3 bases: TGTGCCAGCAGTTTAAAGGGCAGGGGTAATGAAAAACTGTTTTTT. This translates into CASSLKGRGNEKLFF.

This clone was detected ten times or more. V is TRBV29-1 and J is TRBJ1-2, with D tentatively TRBD1 (5 bases). CDR1 and CDR2 from the germline V gene are SQVTM and ANQGSEA. This CDR3 region has 12 residues. With 0 bases removed from V and 7 bases from J, the gap between germline ends came to 9 bases. The CDR3, as DNA: TGCAGCGTTGAAGATCAAGGGGTTGGCTACACCTTC. Translating it yields CSVEDQGVGYTF. Together with reference TRBV29-1 and TRBJ1-2, the CDR3 gives the full variable domain: SAVISQKPSRDICQRGTSLTIQCQVDSQVTMMFWYRQQPGQSLTLIATANQGSEATYESGFVIDKFPISRPNLTFSTLTVSNMSPEDSSIYLCSVEDQGVGYTFGSGTRLTVV.

The gene calls are TRBV7-9 and TRBJ2-5; TRBD1 matches 9 bases. The DNA end lines up better with TRBJ2-7; the J call may be wrong. This CDR3 region has 14 residues. CDR1 is SEHNR, CDR2 FQNEAQ, per germline (reference sequence). The CDR3 DNA is TGTGCCAGCAGTTCCGGGACAGGGTACTACGAGCAGTACTTC. Amino acids: CASSSGTGYYEQYF.

This clone is a singleton in its sample. This sequence joins TRBV18 and TRBJ1-2; TRBD1 matches 10 bases. The germline V gene encodes CDR1 KGHSH and CDR2 LQKENI. The CDR3 extends over 15 amino acids. With V trimmed by 3 bases and J by 3 bases, 4 bases remained unmatched. This CDR3 is CASSPGTGVDYGYTF. In DNA, the CDR3 is TGTGCCAGCTCACCCGGGACAGGGGTTGACTATGGCTACACCTTC.

The chain combines TRBV19 with TRBJ2-3; D is uncertain. V gave up 6 bases and J gave up 0 bases, with 13 bases separating them. This CDR3 has 15 residues. In germline, CDR1 is LNHDA, CDR2 SQIVND (reference sequence). The CDR3 reads CASRTAQTSTDTQYF. As DNA, the CDR3 is TGTGCCAGTAGAACAGCCCAGACTAGCACAGATACGCAGTATTTT.

The gene calls are TRBV19 and TRBJ1-5; D ambiguous. Germline CDR1 and CDR2: LNHDA and SQIVND (reference sequence). Trimming removed 0 bases from V and 6 bases from J, with 3 bases in between. This CDR3 is built from 12 residues. The CDR3 loop is CASSIEGQPQHF. The CDR3 nucleotides read TGTGCCAGTAGTATAGAGGGTCAGCCCCAGCATTTT.

V usage is TRBV4-1 and J usage is TRBJ1-3; TRBD1 might be the D (5 bases). V gave up 4 bases and J gave up 2 bases, with 18 bases separating them. Germline CDR1 is MGHRA and CDR2 is YSYEKL. The CDR3 is 17 residues long. CDR3: CASSPGTRRGTGNTIYF. For the CDR3, the DNA is TGCGCCAGCAGCCCCGGGACGCGAAGAGGGACTGGAAACACCATATATTTT.

The gene calls are TRBV2 and TRBJ1-1; TRBD1 might be the D (6 bases). V lost 4 bases and J 5 bases, leaving 14 bases between the germline ends. Germline V gene sequence: CDR1 SNHLY, CDR2 FYNNEI. The CDR3 runs to 14 residues. The CDR3 loop is CASSGDTLGTEAFF. CDR3 bases: TGTGCCAGCAGTGGGGACACTTTGGGGACTGAAGCTTTCTTT.

The genes are TRBV30 and TRBJ2-5; no clear D. The V end was cut by 0 bases, the J end by 1 base, with 9 bases between. The CDR3 spans 14 residues. CDR1 is GTSNPN, CDR2 SVGIG, per germline (reference sequence). The CDR3: CAWSVRGLQETQYF. CDR3 bases: TGTGCCTGGAGTGTCCGAGGCCTCCAAGAGACCCAGTACTTC.

The rearrangement links TRBV7-3 to TRBJ2-5; D possibly uses TRBD1 or TRBD2 (6 bases each). CDR3 length equals 13 residues. Germline loops: CDR1 SGHTA, CDR2 FQGTGA. The V gene lost 5 bases and the J gene lost 4 bases, with 11 bases spanning the gap. CDR3 in DNA: TGTGCCAGCAGCCTCTCGGGGGCAGAGACCCAGTACTTC. It is translated as CASSLSGAETQYF.

Worth noting for this clone: In this CDR3 the conserved last residue, phenylalanine or tryptophan, is missing, so a read error is likely. The chain recombines TRBV4-2 with TRBJ1-2; TRBD1 is a possible D gene (6 bases). CDR3 size: 14 residues. In germline, CDR1 is LGHNA, CDR2 YNFKEQ. The V end lost 0 bases, the J end lost 5 bases, and 10 bases lay between the germline ends. CDR3 protein: CASSQDGTSYGYTY. In nucleotides, the CDR3 is TGTGCCAGCAGCCAAGATGGGACAAGTTATGGCTACACCTAC.

J is TRBJ2-5 and V is TRBV7-8; D is perhaps TRBD1 or TRBD2 (5 bases each). The germline gives CDR1 SGHVS, CDR2 FQNEAQ. CDR3 length: 15 residues. Trimming took 5 bases from V and 1 from J, leaving 14 bases between them. CDR3 residues: CASSPGTHVQETQYF. Here the CDR3 DNA reads TGTGCCAGCAGCCCCGGGACCCACGTCCAAGAGACCCAGTACTTC.